The TCR beta chain described here comes from a study of blood T cell repertoires in COVID-19. Across the study: The origin of the acute and convalescent COVID-19 samples was the United States, Italy and Spain. T cells, B-cell-depleted T cells, or PBMCs supplied cDNA or gDNA.

Some clones are missing from TCRdb's copy, which holds only in-frame ones; the method was immunoSEQ multiplex PCR. Of around 260,000 clones in the sample, around nine tenths are singletons; the top ten hold about 2%. This CDR3 spans 14 amino acids. Trimming removed 1 base at V and 1 base at J, with 7 bases between. From germline, CDR1 is SEHNR and CDR2 FQNEAQ (reference sequence). Sequences were obtained from peripheral blood. The V call is TRBV7-9, the J call TRBJ1-1, with D hard to call. The receptor's source is a man in his thirties or forties with active or convalescent COVID-19. For the CDR3, the DNA is TGTGCCAGCAGCTTAGGACACCAGAACACTGAAGCTTTCTTT. It encodes CASSLGHQNTEAFF. The entire variable domain, with the rest obtained from reference TRBV7-9 and TRBJ1-1, is as follows: DTGVSQNPRHKITKRGQNVTFRCDPISEHNRLYWYRQTLGQGPEFLTYFQNEAQLEKSRLLSDRFSAERPKGSFSTLEIQRTEQGDSAMYLCASSLGHQNTEAFFGQGTRLTVV.